These 19 T cell receptor beta chains were sequenced from one sample in a study of cytomegalovirus exposure and HLA in healthy donors. PCR was performed using 60 Vbeta and 13 Jbeta primers. TCRdb's copy holds only in-frame clones and misses some; the assay was immunoSEQ multiplex PCR. The sample holds just over 60,000 clones, approximately 89% seen once. The sequenced sample consisted of PBMCs. The receptors shown here come from a man younger than 35 in good health and CMV-seronegative.

V gene TRBV2 combines with J gene TRBJ1-1; 7 nucleotides agree with TRBD1. Germline loops: CDR1 SNHLY, CDR2 FYNNEI. There are 13 residues in the CDR3. The V gene end was trimmed by 6 bases and the J gene end by 9 bases; junction bases not matched to a gene: 10. The CDR3 sequence: CASSPGQLEKAFF. The CDR3 DNA sequence: TGTGCCAGCAGCCCGGGACAGTTGGAGAAAGCTTTCTTT. Looking up the rest from reference TRBV2 and TRBJ1-1 gives the full variable domain: EPEVTQTPSHQVTQMGQEVILRCVPISNHLYFYWYRQILGQKVEFLVSFYNNEISEKSEIFDDQFSVERPDGSNFTLKIRSTKLEDSAMYFCASSPGQLEKAFFGQGTRLTVV.

This sequence joins TRBV7-3 and TRBJ1-2, with D perhaps matching TRBD1 (5 bases). Per the germline V gene, CDR1 is SGHTA and CDR2 is FQGTGA. The CDR3 is 14 residues long. V lost 8 bases, J lost 7 bases, and 20 bases lay in between. CDR3 loop: CASGQTAAGGGYTF. The DNA for the CDR3 is TGTGCCAGCGGCCAGACAGCCGCCGGGGGTGGCTACACCTTC.

J is TRBJ2-7 and V is TRBV6-5; 8 bases match TRBD1. V was pared by 4 bases and J by 10 bases, with 3 bases of the junction left unmatched. The germline gives CDR1 MNHEY, CDR2 SVGAGI. The CDR3 has 11 amino acids. The CDR3 bases are TGTGCCAGCAGTTCCCAGGGGGCTCAGTACTTC. Protein: CASSSQGAQYF.

This chain uses TRBV16 with TRBJ1-1; D not resolved. The CDR3 totals 12 residues. Germline CDR1 is KGHSY and CDR2 is FQNENV. The ends were cut back, 7 bases at V and 6 bases at J, with 12 bases in the middle. CDR3 residues: CASILTFPEAFF. As DNA, the CDR3 is TGTGCCAGCATCCTGACTTTCCCTGAAGCTTTCTTT.

The table lists this clone with a count of one. The chain links TRBV6-5 to TRBJ2-7; D perhaps matches TRBD1 (5 bases). In germline, CDR1 is MNHEY, CDR2 SVGAGI. With 2 bases removed from V and 4 bases from J, the gap between germline ends came to 12 bases. The CDR3 is 14 residues long. CDR3 DNA: TGTGCCAGCAGTTACGAAGGGGTAGGTTACGAGCAGTACTTC. This encodes CASSYEGVGYEQYF.

The chain couples TRBV4-1 to TRBJ1-4; D may be TRBD1 (5 bases). The CDR3 runs 16 residues. Trimming left V 0 bases short and J 7 bases short, with 15 bases between. Germline values: CDR1 MGHRA, CDR2 YSYEKL. The CDR3 loop reads CASSQDRQTIVEKLFF. The CDR3 DNA reads as TGCGCCAGCAGCCAAGATCGACAGACCATAGTTGAAAAACTGTTTTTT.

The table lists this clone with a count of one. This rearrangement joins TRBV30 to TRBJ2-7; TRBD1 matches 7 bases. The CDR3 sequence is 14 residues long. The germline V gene has CDR1 GTSNPN and CDR2 SVGIG (reference sequence). V was clipped by 5 bases and J by 0 bases; unmatched bases: 7. For the CDR3, the DNA is TGTGCCTGGTCTACCGGGACAGTCTCCTACGAGCAGTACTTC. Protein sequence: CAWSTGTVSYEQYF.

The rearrangement joins TRBV9 to TRBJ1-4; tentatively, D is TRBD1 (6 bases). Per the germline V gene, CDR1 is SGDLS and CDR2 is YYNGEE. The length of the CDR3 is 16 residues. Trimming removed 2 bases at V and 3 bases at J, with 14 bases between. The DNA of the CDR3 is TGTGCCAGCAGCGTTGGACAGTTAGGGGCTAATGAAAAACTGTTTTTT. Translation gives CASSVGQLGANEKLFF.

The chain recombines TRBV30 with TRBJ2-1, with D uncertain. CDR1 and CDR2 (germline): GTSNPN, SVGIG (reference sequence). The CDR3 loop spans 13 amino acids. V was cut by 3 bases and J by 4 bases, with 10 bases left in between. CDR3 coding DNA: TGTGCCTGGAGCGTTGACATATACAATGAGCAGTTCTTC. It codes for CAWSVDIYNEQFF.

The rearrangement joins TRBV27 to TRBJ1-1; D not certain. V was shortened by 6 bases and J by 3 bases, with 11 bases between the two germline ends. The germline V gene encodes CDR1 MNHEY and CDR2 SMNVEV (reference sequence). This CDR3 has 13 amino acids. CDR3 protein: CASRTSRDTEAFF. The CDR3 DNA reads TGTGCCAGCAGGACATCGAGGGACACTGAAGCTTTCTTT.

The V and J genes are TRBV2 and TRBJ2-5; TRBD2 matches 9 bases. Germline V gene data show CDR1 as SNHLY and CDR2 as FYNNEI. The CDR3 covers 14 residues. The ends lost 9 bases at V and 2 bases at J; junction bases unmatched: 7. The CDR3 here is CASQTSGPQETQYF. The CDR3 nucleotides read TGTGCCAGTCAGACTAGCGGACCTCAAGAGACCCAGTACTTC.

The rearrangement links TRBV2 to TRBJ2-7, with unresolved D. Germline assignment: CDR1 SNHLY and CDR2 FYNNEI. Trimming stripped 2 bases from V and 11 bases from J, with 13 bases between. There are 12 residues in the CDR3. The CDR3 nucleotides read TGTGCCAGCAGTGAACTAGACCCTCGAAAGTACTTC. It codes for CASSELDPRKYF.

The count of this clone is one. The chain couples TRBV2 to TRBJ1-2; D not resolved. Trimming removed 2 bases from V and 2 bases from J, with 12 bases in between. The CDR3 contains 15 residues. Germline V gives CDR1 SNHLY, CDR2 FYNNEI. In DNA form, the CDR3 reads TGTGCCAGCAGTGAAATGGGCCGCTCGAACTATGGCTACACCTTC. It encodes CASSEMGRSNYGYTF.

This chain connects TRBV7-9 to TRBJ1-2; 8 nucleotides align to TRBD1. CDR1 SEHNR and CDR2 FQNEAQ come from the germline V gene (reference sequence). The junction had 9 bases not matched to a gene; V was cut back by 4 bases and J by 2 bases. The CDR3 totals 16 residues. The CDR3 here is CASSSYRGRLNYGYTF. As DNA, the CDR3 is TGTGCCAGCAGCTCTTACAGGGGGAGACTAAACTATGGCTACACCTTC.

The gene calls are TRBV5-4 and TRBJ2-7, with D perhaps matching TRBD1 (6 bases). Germline V gene lookup returns CDR1 SGHNT and CDR2 YYREEE (reference sequence). Trimming took off 3 bases at V and 6 bases at J, with 13 bases between the two ends. The CDR3 is 13 residues long. CDR3 coding DNA: TGTGCCAGCAGCTCTCGACAGGCCCGCGAGCAGTACTTC. Its protein is CASSSRQAREQYF.

The chain is built from TRBV4-1 and TRBJ2-3; 7 nucleotides line up with TRBD2. Per the germline V gene, CDR1 is MGHRA and CDR2 is YSYEKL. The CDR3 covers 15 residues. The V and J ends lost 0 bases and 1 base, in that order; junction bases with no gene match: 1. In DNA form, the CDR3 reads TGCGCCAGCAGCCAAGATGGGGGGGGCACAGATACGCAGTATTTT. Translation: CASSQDGGGTDTQYF.

The rearrangement links TRBV29-1 to TRBJ2-7; TRBD1 aligns across 7 bases. This CDR3 spans 11 amino acids. Germline CDR1 SQVTM, CDR2 ANQGSEA. V dropped 7 bases and J dropped 3; count of bases not matched to a gene: 3. The CDR3 sequence is CSAGTDYEQYF. CDR3 bases: TGCAGCGCCGGGACAGACTACGAGCAGTACTTC.

V usage is TRBV25-1 and J usage is TRBJ2-5, with 9 bases aligning to TRBD1. The closer fit of TRBJ2-7 to the DNA end suggests the J call may be wrong. Germline-derived CDR1 and CDR2 are MGHDK and SYGVNS. The CDR3 is made up of 14 amino acids. CDR3 in amino acids: CASSPWTGAHEQYF. The CDR3 DNA is TGTGCCAGCAGTCCTTGGACAGGGGCCCACGAGCAGTACTTC.

The J gene is TRBJ1-5, the V gene TRBV11-2; tentatively, D is TRBD1 (6 bases). From germline, CDR1 is SGHAT and CDR2 FQNNGV. Trimming stripped 5 bases from V and 3 bases from J, with 11 bases between. This CDR3 is 14 amino acids long. This CDR3 reads CASSLGGPNQPQHF. CDR3 DNA: TGTGCCAGCAGCCTGGGGGGGCCCAATCAGCCCCAGCATTTT. The whole variable domain, remainder taken from reference TRBV11-2 and TRBJ1-5, is EAGVAQSPRYKIIEKRQSVAFWCNPISGHATLYWYQQILGQGPKLLIQFQNNGVVDDSQLPKDRFSAERLKGVDSTLKIQPAKLEDSAVYLCASSLGGPNQPQHFGDGTRLSIL.